This T cell receptor beta chain was observed in a study of T-cell memory formation after mild COVID-19 (dated by TCRdb to about 2021). About the investigation overall: TCR sequence clusters from the two donors were found to be largely donor specific. T-cell clones expanding and contracting after mild COVID-19 in two donors were tracked by longitudinal TCRalpha and TCRbeta repertoire sequencing. The cohort comprised two young, previously healthy adult volunteers, one female and one male.

The instrument given in TCRdb is Illumina NovaSeq 6000. TCRalpha and TCRbeta cDNA libraries were constructed by 5'RACE with constant-segment primers, with sample barcodes and unique molecular identifiers being introduced. Trizol reagent was used to extract RNA from every sample. The libraries were amplified in two PCR steps, and the second step added a second sample barcode and Illumina TruSeq adapters. Sequencing of libraries was performed on an Illumina NovaSeq with 2 x 150 bp paired-end reads. The study's processing was this. With migec v1.2.7, reads were demultiplexed and then collapsed into UMI-guided consensus sequences. Using mixcr v2.1.11, UMI consensuses were aligned to TRA and TRB V and J templates and then assembled into clonotypes. A clonotype was counted as expanded or contracted only when both edgeR and NoisET called the clonotype significant, with the noise models trained on biological replicates. For edgeR calls, a false discovery rate-adjusted p below 0.01 and a log2 fold-change threshold of 1 were applied. As an exploratory analysis of dynamics, max-normalized trajectories of the 1000 most abundant clonotypes were examined with PCA combined with hierarchical clustering. The CD4 or CD8 phenotype of responding clones was assigned using the separately sequenced CD4+ and CD8+ repertoires. TCRdb itself trimmed the public reads at Q25 with fastp, ran MiXCR and retained productive beta chains. Rows are combined by CDR3 protein, so each entry shows the most common genes and DNA. TCRdb, rather than the study authors, made the V and J calls. The sample yields 100,000 or so distinct CDR3 sequences; over 8.5% were counted once. Roughly two fifths of the sample is in the top ten clones.

The investigation overall reported the following: The study covered only a couple of mild cases, and larger cohorts including severe cases with pre-infection samples were considered necessary. SARS-CoV-2 specificity of the second-wave clones peaking on day 37 was not confirmed. Clones that contracted from day 15 to 85 showed balanced CD4/CD8 phenotypes, whereas a second wave of clones that expanded from day 15 to 37 leaned towards CD4+. Some responding clones were found in pre-infection memory, which suggests that pre-existing cross-reactive memory T cells took part in the SARS-CoV-2 response. Contracting CD4+ clones were located mainly in the CM and EM memory subsets, whereas CD8+ clones were found to be enriched in EMRA.

PBMCs were isolated by Ficoll-Paque density gradient centrifugation. CDR1 and CDR2 are read off the germline V gene as LGHNA and YNFKEQ. V has 1 base trimmed and J has 11 bases trimmed; junction bases matching no gene number 15. The CDR3 measures 17 amino acids from cysteine to phenylalanine. CDR3 DNA only is kept here, 51 bases in frame from base 1. This clonotype was counted a few times. This clone's antigen is unknown. The record has no base qualities; no much larger clone is one base away. The rearrangement combines TRBV4-2 with TRBJ1-5; 9 junctional bases match TRBD1. This TCR was recovered from a man in his late teens or twenties who had mild COVID-19 (a few samples of this study predate the infection). The sample titles of this study are shuffled in the database, so cell type and time point are left out; the donor was told from shared clones. The specimen sequenced was PBMCs or a T cell subset sorted from them (not recorded which). This receptor carries the CDR3 CASSQGVRDRDPVAQHF. The DNA reads as follows: TGTGCCAGCAGCCAAGGGGTTCGGGACAGGGACCCAGTGGCCCAGCATTTT.